The 9 T cell receptor beta chains below were found in one sample sequenced in a study of blood T cell repertoires in COVID-19. Libraries were prepared by immunoSEQ multiplex PCR; TCRdb keeps only in-frame clonotypes and omits some of them. The sample has 270,000 or so clones, roughly 88% seen once. Input material: PBMCs or T cells enriched from blood (not recorded which). The receptors derive from a woman in her forties with acute COVID-19.

The rearrangement uses TRBV11-2 and TRBJ2-3, with D tentatively TRBD1 (6 bases). Trimming removed 2 bases from V and 3 bases from J, with 9 bases in between. CDR1 SGHAT and CDR2 FQNNGV come from the germline V gene. The CDR3 runs 14 residues. CDR3 residues: CASSLTGTTDTQYF. The CDR3 nucleotides are TGTGCCAGCAGCTTAACGGGGACAACAGATACGCAGTATTTT.

The CDR3 sequence is CASSVVPTGVGGYNEQFF. The DNA of the CDR3 is TGTGCCAGCAGTGTAGTACCAACGGGAGTGGGTGGGTACAATGAGCAGTTCTTC. The V call is TRBV6-1, the J call TRBJ2-1, with a tentative D call TRBD2 (6 bases). The germline CDR1 and CDR2 sequences are MNHNS and SASEGT. Deletions cut 4 bases from V and 4 bases from J, with 23 bases between. This CDR3 has 18 residues.

This chain joins TRBV29-1 and TRBJ1-1; no clear D gene. V gave up 1 base and J gave up 2 bases, with 8 bases separating them. The germline V gene encodes CDR1 SQVTM and CDR2 ANQGSEA. This CDR3 comprises 13 residues. CDR3 nucleotide sequence: TGCAGCGTTGAAGGTCAGTTCAACACTGAAGCTTTCTTT. Residues: CSVEGQFNTEAFF.

The rearrangement joins TRBV15 to TRBJ2-7; D perhaps matches TRBD2 (5 bases). The V and J ends lost 9 bases and 0 bases respectively, with 12 bases between them. The V gene's germline CDR1 is LNHNV and CDR2 YYDKDF (reference sequence). The CDR3 has 13 amino acids. The DNA of the CDR3 is TGTGCCACTTATAGCGAGAGCTCCTACGAGCAGTACTTC. Its protein product is CATYSESSYEQYF. Variable domain in full (rest from reference TRBV15 and TRBJ2-7): DAMVIQNPRYQVTQFGKPVTLSCSQTLNHNVMYWYQQKSSQAPKLLFHYYDKDFNNEADTPDNFQSRRPNTSFCFLDIRSPGLGDTAMYLCATYSESSYEQYFGPGTRLTVT.

The genes are TRBV10-3 and TRBJ2-1, with D perhaps TRBD2 (6 bases). The CDR3 has 16 residues. V lost 4 bases, J lost 0 bases, and 13 bases lay in between. CDR1 is ENHRY, CDR2 SYGVKD, per germline. The CDR3 sequence: CAISGLALYSYNEQFF. Written as DNA, the CDR3 is TGTGCCATCAGTGGGCTAGCGCTTTACTCCTACAATGAGCAGTTCTTC.

Only one count was recorded for this clone. V and J are TRBV28 and TRBJ2-3, with D possibly TRBD1 on 6 matching bases. Germline V gives CDR1 MDHEN, CDR2 SYDVKM. V was shortened by 2 bases and J by 3 bases, with 9 bases between the two germline ends. This CDR3 contains 14 residues. CDR3 region: CASSLADRTDTQYF. Here the CDR3 DNA reads TGTGCCAGCAGTTTAGCTGACAGGACAGATACGCAGTATTTT. The full variable domain, in which reference TRBV28 and TRBJ2-3 provide the parts outside the CDR3, is DVKVTQSSRYLVKRTGEKVFLECVQDMDHENMFWYRQDPGLGLRLIYFSYDVKMKEKGDIPEGYSVSREKKERFSLILESASTNQTSMYLCASSLADRTDTQYFGPGTRLTVL.

CDR3 sequence reads: CASSQQGRLLSLNNEQFF. CDR3 sequence (DNA): TGTGCCAGCAGCCAACAGGGGCGACTCCTTTCTTTAAACAATGAGCAGTTCTTC. The V and J genes are TRBV7-2 and TRBJ2-1; 7 nucleotides agree with TRBD1. Germline lookup yields CDR1 SGHTA and CDR2 FQGNSA. The CDR3 extends over 18 amino acids. V gave up 5 bases and J gave up 5 bases; unmatched junction bases: 18.

The chain combines TRBV19 with TRBJ1-5; D is possibly TRBD1 (5 bases). The germline V gene encodes CDR1 LNHDA and CDR2 SQIVND (reference sequence). The CDR3 runs to 13 residues. Trimming shortened V by 5 bases and J by 6 bases, and 11 bases separated the two germline ends. The CDR3 DNA reads TGTGCCAGTAGTGAAGGGGTAGGTCAGCCCCAGCATTTT. Translation gives CASSEGVGQPQHF.

The rearrangement links TRBV12-5 to TRBJ1-1, with TRBD1 matching 10 bases. Germline V lookup: CDR1 LGHNT, CDR2 FRNRAP. The CDR3 totals 14 residues. The V gene end was trimmed by 5 bases and the J gene end by 5 bases; junction bases not matched to a gene: 5. CDR3 protein: CASGPDRGLTEAFF. CDR3 DNA: TGTGCTAGTGGTCCAGACAGGGGGCTGACTGAAGCTTTCTTT.